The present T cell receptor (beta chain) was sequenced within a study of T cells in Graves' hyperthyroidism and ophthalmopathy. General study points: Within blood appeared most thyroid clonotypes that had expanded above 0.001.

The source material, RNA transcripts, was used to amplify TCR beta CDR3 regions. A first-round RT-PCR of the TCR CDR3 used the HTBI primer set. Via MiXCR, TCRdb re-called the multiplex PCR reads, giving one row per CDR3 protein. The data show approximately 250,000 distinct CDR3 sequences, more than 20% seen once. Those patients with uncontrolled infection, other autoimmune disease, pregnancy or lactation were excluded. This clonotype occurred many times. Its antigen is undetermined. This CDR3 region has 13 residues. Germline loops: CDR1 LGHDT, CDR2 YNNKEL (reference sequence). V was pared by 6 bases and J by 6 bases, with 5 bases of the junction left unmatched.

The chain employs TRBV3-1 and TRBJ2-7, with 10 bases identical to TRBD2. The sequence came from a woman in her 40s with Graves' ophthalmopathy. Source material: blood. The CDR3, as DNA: TGTGCCAGCAGTAGCGGGAGGTTAGGCGAGCAGTACTTC. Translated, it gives CASSSGRLGEQYF.